This TCR beta chain was found in a study of cytomegalovirus exposure and HLA in healthy donors. Study details: It was reported in a later analysis that the 90 to 150 validation repertoires used the same platform as the 550 to 850 first-cohort repertoires. Study findings and constraints: Overall, around 160 TCR beta chains were annotated as cytomegalovirus-associated.

This clone was counted a few times. Its antigen is still unknown. Assay: immunoSEQ multiplex PCR; the TCRdb copy retains only in-frame clones and omits some. The sample records about 160,000 clones, 84% being singletons. The donors were part of the validation cohort of roughly 110 subjects. That cohort was separate from the first cohort, which comprised 700 or so subjects. The specimen was PBMCs. The source is a man younger than 40 in good health and CMV-seropositive.

The CDR3 DNA reads TGTGCCAGCAGCATCCGGGACAGGGACTCCTACAATGAGCAGTTCTTC. Translated, it gives CASSIRDRDSYNEQFF. This chain joins TRBV21-1 and TRBJ2-1; no check of the table's D call, TRBD1, against the DNA was made. TRBV21-1 is a listed pseudogene. The CDR3 spans 16 residues.